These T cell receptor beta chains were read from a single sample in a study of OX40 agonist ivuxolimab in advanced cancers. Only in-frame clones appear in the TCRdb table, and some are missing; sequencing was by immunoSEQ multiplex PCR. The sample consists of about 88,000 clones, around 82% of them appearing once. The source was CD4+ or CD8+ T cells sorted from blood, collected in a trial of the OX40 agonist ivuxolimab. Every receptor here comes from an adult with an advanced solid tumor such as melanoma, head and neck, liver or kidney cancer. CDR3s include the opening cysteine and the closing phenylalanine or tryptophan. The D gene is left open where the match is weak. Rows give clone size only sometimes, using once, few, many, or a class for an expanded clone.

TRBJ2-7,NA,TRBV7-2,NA,TGTGCCAGCAGCTTGCTTACTGGAGATCAGTACTTC,CASSLLTGDQYF
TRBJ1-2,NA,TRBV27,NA,TGTGCCAGCGGAGACAGTCCCTATGGCTACACCTTC,CASGDSPYGYTF
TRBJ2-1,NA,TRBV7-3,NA,TGTGCCAGCAGCTTAGATGGAGGCGGGGTCAACTACAATGAGCAGTTCTTC,CASSLDGGGVNYNEQFF
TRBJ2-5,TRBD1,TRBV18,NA,TGTGCCAGCTCACCGTCGGACAGGGGGCGCGGGGAGACCCAGTACTTC,CASSPSDRGRGETQYF
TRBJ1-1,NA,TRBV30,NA,TGTGCCTGGAGTGTACTTGGGGGGGTAACGGCTTTCTTT,CAWSVLGGVTAFF
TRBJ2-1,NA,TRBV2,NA,TGTGCCAGCAGTGGACCCCGGGGCTACAATGAGCAGTTCTTC,CASSGPRGYNEQFF
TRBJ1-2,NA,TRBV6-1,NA,TGTGCCAGCAGTGAACTGTACGGCTACACCTTC,CASSELYGYTF
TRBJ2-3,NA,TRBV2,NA,TGTGCCAGCACTCCGGGGGGCGATACGCAGTATTTT,CASTPGGDTQYF
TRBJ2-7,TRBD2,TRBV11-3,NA,TGTGCCAGCAGCTCCCCATGGGGACTAGCGGGAGACGAGCAGTACTTC,CASSSPWGLAGDEQYF
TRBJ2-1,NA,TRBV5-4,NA,TGTGCCAGCAGCTTGGGCAGGGAGAGCTACAATGAGCAGTTCTTC,CASSLGRESYNEQFF
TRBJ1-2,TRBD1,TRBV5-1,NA,TGCGCCAGCAGCATCTGGACAGGGTGGGTAGATGGCTACACCTTC,CASSIWTGWVDGYTF
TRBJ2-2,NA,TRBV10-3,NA,TGTGCCACCAGGCAGGCAAACACCGGGGAGCTGTTTTTT,CATRQANTGELFF
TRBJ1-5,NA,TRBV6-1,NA,TGTGCCAGCAGTGAAAGTCTAACAGGCCGTCAGCCCCAGCATTTT,CASSESLTGRQPQHF
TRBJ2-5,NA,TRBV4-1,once,TGCGCCAGCAGCCAAAGGTCCTGGGCTAGCGACCAAGAGACCCAGTACTTC,CASSQRSWASDQETQYF
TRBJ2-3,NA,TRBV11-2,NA,TGTGCCAGCAGCTTAGAGGGATTCACAGATACGCAGTATTTT,CASSLEGFTDTQYF
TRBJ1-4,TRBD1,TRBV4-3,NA,TGCGCCAGCAGCCAGGAACAGGGGGCTAATGAAAAACTGTTTTTT,CASSQEQGANEKLFF
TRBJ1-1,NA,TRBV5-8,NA,TGTGCCAGCAGACTGCCCCTCCGACAGGTGAACACTGAAGCTTTCTTT,CASRLPLRQVNTEAFF
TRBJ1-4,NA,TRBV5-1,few,TGCGCCAGCAGCTTAACAGAAAATGAAAAACTGTTTTTT,CASSLTENEKLFF
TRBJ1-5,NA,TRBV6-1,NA,TGTGCCAGCCAGGAGGAACAGGGCTCTCAGCCCCAGCATTTT,CASQEEQGSQPQHF
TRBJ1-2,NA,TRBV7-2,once,TGTGCCAGCAGCTTAGCCCCTGCGGTCTCTAACTATGGCTACACCTTC,CASSLAPAVSNYGYTF
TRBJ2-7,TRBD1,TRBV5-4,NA,TGTGCCAGCAGCGCCGGGACAGGCGAGCAGTACTTC,CASSAGTGEQYF
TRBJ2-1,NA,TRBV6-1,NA,TGTGCCAGCAGTGAACGGGTCAATTCAAACAATGAGCAGTTCTTC,CASSERVNSNNEQFF
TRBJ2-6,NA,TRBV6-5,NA,TGTGCCAGTAGACTGAGTGGGGCCAACGTCCTGACTTTC,CASRLSGANVLTF
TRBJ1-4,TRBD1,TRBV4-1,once,TGCGCCAGCAGCCAAGTCGGGACAGGGGGGGAAAAACTGTTTTTT,CASSQVGTGGEKLFF
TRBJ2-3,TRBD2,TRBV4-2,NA,TGTGCCAGCAGCCAAAGGTCCGGGACTAGCGGGAGTACAGATACGCAGTATTTT,CASSQRSGTSGSTDTQYF
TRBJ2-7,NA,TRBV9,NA,TGTGCCAGCAGCGTAAAGTTCGGGGGACCCAATGACGAGCAGTACTTC,CASSVKFGGPNDEQYF
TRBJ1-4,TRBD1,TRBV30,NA,TGTGCCTCGACCAGGGGGGGGGATGAAAAACTGTTTTTT,CASTRGGDEKLFF
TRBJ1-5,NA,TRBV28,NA,TGTGCCAGCAATGGCTGGGGCAGGAATCAGCCCCAGCATTTT,CASNGWGRNQPQHF
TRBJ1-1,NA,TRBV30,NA,TGTGCCTGTGAGGTGAACACTGAAGCTTTCTTT,CACEVNTEAFF
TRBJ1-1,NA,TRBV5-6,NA,TGTGCCAGCAGCTTCCAGGTGCGATCCACTGAAGCTTTCTTT,CASSFQVRSTEAFF
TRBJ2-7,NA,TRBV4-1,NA,TGCGCCAGCAGCCAAGGGTGGGGCGGAGGGTACGAGCAGTACTTC,CASSQGWGGGYEQYF
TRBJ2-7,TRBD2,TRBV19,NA,TGTGCCAGTATGATCCGAGCGGGAGTAGGCGAGCAGTACTTC,CASMIRAGVGEQYF
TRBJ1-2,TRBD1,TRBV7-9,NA,TGTGCCAGCAGCTGGGGACAGGGGTTGTATGGCTACACCTTC,CASSWGQGLYGYTF
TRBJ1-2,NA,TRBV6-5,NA,TGTGCCAGCAGTTACTCCCGACAGGAAAACTATGGCTACACCTTC,CASSYSRQENYGYTF
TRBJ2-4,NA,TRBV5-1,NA,TGCGCCAGCAGGGACAGCCTAGCCAAAAACATTCAGTACTTC,CASRDSLAKNIQYF
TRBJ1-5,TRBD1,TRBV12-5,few,TGTGCTAGTGGTTTGTTGCTCTGGCAGGGGGATACTTATAGCAATCAGCCCCAGCATTTT,CASGLLLWQGDTYSNQPQHF
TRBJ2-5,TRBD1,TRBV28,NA,TGTGCCAGCAGTTCGACAGGGTACCAAGAGACCCAGTACTTC,CASSSTGYQETQYF
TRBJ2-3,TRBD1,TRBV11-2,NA,TGTGCCAGCAGCTTCGGACAGGTTTTCACAGATACGCAGTATTTT,CASSFGQVFTDTQYF
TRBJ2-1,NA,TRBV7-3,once,TGTGCCAGCAGCTTGGGACCCACCGACGAGCAGTTCTTC,CASSLGPTDEQFF
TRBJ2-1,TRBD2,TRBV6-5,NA,TGTGCCAGCACTGGGACTATTTCCTACAATGAGCAGTTCTTC,CASTGTISYNEQFF
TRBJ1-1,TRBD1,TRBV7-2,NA,TGTGCCAGCAGCCTGGGACAGGCGGGTGAAGCTTTCTTT,CASSLGQAGEAFF
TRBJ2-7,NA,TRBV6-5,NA,TGTGCCAGCAGTAGCCCGGGTTGGGAGCAGTACTTC,CASSSPGWEQYF
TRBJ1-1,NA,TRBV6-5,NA,TGTGCCAGCAGTTACTCGACAAGGAACACTGAAGCTTTCTTT,CASSYSTRNTEAFF
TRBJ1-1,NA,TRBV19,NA,TGTGCCAGTAGCCGTGACAGCAGGGACACTGAAGCTTTCTTT,CASSRDSRDTEAFF
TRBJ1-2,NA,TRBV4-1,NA,TGCGCCAGCAGCCACTCCGGGAGAGGGAATGGCTACACCTTC,CASSHSGRGNGYTF
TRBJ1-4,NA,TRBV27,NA,TGTGCCAGCGTTTCCAGACAATATAATGAAAAACTGTTTTTT,CASVSRQYNEKLFF
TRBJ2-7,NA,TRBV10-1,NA,TGCGCCAGCAGTGATGGGGGCCTCTCCTACGAGCAGTACTTC,CASSDGGLSYEQYF
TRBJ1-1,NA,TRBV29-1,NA,TGCAGCGTTGAAGTACAGGGAAGGACTGAAGCTTTCTTT,CSVEVQGRTEAFF
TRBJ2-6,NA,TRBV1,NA,TGCACCAGCAGCCAAGGGGGCAGGGTACCCCCTGGGGCCAACGTCCTGACTTTC,CTSSQGGRVPPGANVLTF
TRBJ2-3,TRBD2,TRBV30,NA,TGTGCCTGGACACCTAGCGGGAGGTGGAGGGCAGATACGCAGTATTTT,CAWTPSGRWRADTQYF
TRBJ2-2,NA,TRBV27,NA,TGTGCCAGCAGTCCCTCGGGACAGAACACCGGGGAGCTGTTTTTT,CASSPSGQNTGELFF
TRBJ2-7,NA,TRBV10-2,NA,TGCGCCAGCAGTGATATGGTCGGACGGAGCTCCTACGAGCAGTACTTC,CASSDMVGRSSYEQYF
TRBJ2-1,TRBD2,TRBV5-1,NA,TGCGCCAGCAGCTTGGCCGGGACTAGCTCCTACAATGAGCAGTTCTTC,CASSLAGTSSYNEQFF